This TCR beta chain appears in the sequencing data of a study of cytomegalovirus exposure and HLA in healthy donors. The PCR employed 60 Vbeta primers together with 13 Jbeta primers. The assay was immunoSEQ multiplex PCR, and TCRdb's table has in-frame clones only and misses some. The sample holds over 60,000 clones, 75% seen once. Germline trimming cut 3 bases from V and 5 bases from J; bases unmatched to any gene: 1. This CDR3 contains 14 residues. CDR1 and CDR2 from the germline V gene are SGHTA and FQGNSA. V is TRBV7-2 and J is TRBJ1-6; 7 positions match TRBD1. Material: PBMCs. The sequence was obtained from a man in his 70s in good health and CMV-seronegative. The CDR3 sequence is CASSLTGHNSPLHF. In nucleotides, the CDR3 is TGTGCCAGCAGCTTGACAGGGCATAATTCACCCCTCCACTTT. Together with reference TRBV7-2 and TRBJ1-6, the CDR3 gives the full variable domain: GAGVSQSPSNKVTEKGKDVELRCDPISGHTALYWYRQSLGQGLEFLIYFQGNSAPDKSGLPSDRFSAERTGGSVSTLTIQRTQQEDSAVYLCASSLTGHNSPLHFGNGTRLTVT.